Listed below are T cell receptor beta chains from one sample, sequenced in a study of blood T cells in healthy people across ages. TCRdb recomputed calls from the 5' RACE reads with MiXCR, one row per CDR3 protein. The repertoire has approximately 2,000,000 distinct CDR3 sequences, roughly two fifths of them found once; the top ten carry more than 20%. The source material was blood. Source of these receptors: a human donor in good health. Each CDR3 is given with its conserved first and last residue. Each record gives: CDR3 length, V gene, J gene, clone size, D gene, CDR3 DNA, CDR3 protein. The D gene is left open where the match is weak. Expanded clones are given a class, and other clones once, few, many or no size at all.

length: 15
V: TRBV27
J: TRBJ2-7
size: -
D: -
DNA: TGTGCCAGCAGTTTAGTCCGAGGGACCCACTGCGAGCAGTACTTC
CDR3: CASSLVRGTHCEQYF

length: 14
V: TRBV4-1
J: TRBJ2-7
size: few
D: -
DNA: TGCGCCAGCAGCCCGGAGGGCTTCGCCTACGAGCAGTACTTC
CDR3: CASSPEGFAYEQYF

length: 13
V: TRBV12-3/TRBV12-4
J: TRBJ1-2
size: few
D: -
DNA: TGTGCCAGCAGTTTAGTATCCGGGCGGCCCTCCACCTTC
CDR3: CASSLVSGRPSTF

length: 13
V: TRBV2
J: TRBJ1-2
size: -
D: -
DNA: TGTGCCAGCAGGCTCCGGTCAGGGGTGGGCTACACCTTC
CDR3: CASRLRSGVGYTF

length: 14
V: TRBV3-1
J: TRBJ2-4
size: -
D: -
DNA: TGTGCCAGCAGCCAAGATTTAGGGGGGATCTTTCAGTACTTC
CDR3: CASSQDLGGIFQYF

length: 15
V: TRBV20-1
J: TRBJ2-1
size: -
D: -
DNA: TGCAGTGCTGTACGACAGCCGATAGCCTACAATGAGCAGTTCTTC
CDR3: CSAVRQPIAYNEQFF

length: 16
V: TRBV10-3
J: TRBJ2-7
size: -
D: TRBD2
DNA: TGTGCCATCAGTGGGGGACTAGCGGATCTAACCTACGAGCAGTACTTC
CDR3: CAISGGLADLTYEQYF

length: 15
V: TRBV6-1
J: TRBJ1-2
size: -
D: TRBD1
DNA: TGTGCCAGCAGTGATGGGACAGGGTCGGTATATGGCTACACCTTC
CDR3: CASSDGTGSVYGYTF

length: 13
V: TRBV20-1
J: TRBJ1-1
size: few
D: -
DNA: TGCAGTGCCCGGGCCTCAAGGTGGGCTGAAGCTTTCTTT
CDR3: CSARASRWAEAFF

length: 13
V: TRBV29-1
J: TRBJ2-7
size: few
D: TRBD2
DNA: TGCAGCGTGAAGACTAGCGGGGCCTACGAGCAGTACTTC
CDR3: CSVKTSGAYEQYF

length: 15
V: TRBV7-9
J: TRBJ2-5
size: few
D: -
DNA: TGTGCCAGCAGCATTACCCCCGGGATTAAAGAGACCCAGTACTTC
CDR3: CASSITPGIKETQYF

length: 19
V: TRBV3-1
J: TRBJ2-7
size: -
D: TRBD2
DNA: TGTGCCAGCAGCCAAGAGGGGCTAGCGGGGGGATTCAGCTCCTACGAGCAGTACTTC
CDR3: CASSQEGLAGGFSSYEQYF

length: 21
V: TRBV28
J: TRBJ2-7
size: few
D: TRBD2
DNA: TGTGCCAGCAGTTTAAATGGTGTGGCTTCTTTCAGAGCTAGCGGGGCCTACGAGCAGTACTTC
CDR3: CASSLNGVASFRASGAYEQYF

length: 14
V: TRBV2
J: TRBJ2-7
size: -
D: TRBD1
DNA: TGTGCCAGCAGCTCCCAGGGGGCTAAAAACGAGCAGTACTTC
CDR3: CASSSQGAKNEQYF

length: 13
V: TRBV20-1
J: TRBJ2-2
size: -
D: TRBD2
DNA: TGCAGTGCTAGAGTACTAGCGAACGGGGAGCTGTTTTTT
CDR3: CSARVLANGELFF

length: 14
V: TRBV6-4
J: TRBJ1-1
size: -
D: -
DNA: TGTGCCAGCAGTAGTTTGCGGGCGGACACTGAAGCTTTCTTT
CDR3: CASSSLRADTEAFF

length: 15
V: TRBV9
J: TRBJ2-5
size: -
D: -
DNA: TGTGCCAGCAGCGTCCTCGGGGGTGCAGAGGAGACCCAGTACTTC
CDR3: CASSVLGGAEETQYF

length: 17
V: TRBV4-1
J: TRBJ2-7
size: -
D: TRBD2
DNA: TGCGCCAGCAGCCCCCACCCCGGACTAGCGGGGGGGTACGAGCAGTACTTC
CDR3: CASSPHPGLAGGYEQYF

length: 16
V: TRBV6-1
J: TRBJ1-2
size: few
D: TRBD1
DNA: TGTGCCAGCAGTGGCTGGGACAGGACTACAAACTATGGCTACACCTTC
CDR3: CASSGWDRTTNYGYTF

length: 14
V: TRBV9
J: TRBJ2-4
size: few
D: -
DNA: TGTGCCAGCAGCGTAGGGGGGCAGACAAACATTCAGTACTTC
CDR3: CASSVGGQTNIQYF

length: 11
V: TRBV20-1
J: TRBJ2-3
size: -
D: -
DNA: TGCAGTGCCGTACATGCGGATACGCAGTATTTT
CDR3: CSAVHADTQYF

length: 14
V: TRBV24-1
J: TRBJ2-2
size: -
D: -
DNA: TGTGCCACCAGTTCAATCGGGGACACCGGGGAGCTGTTTTTT
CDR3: CATSSIGDTGELFF

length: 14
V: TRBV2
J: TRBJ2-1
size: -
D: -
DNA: TGTGCCAGCAGGGAGGGGGGGCCGTACAATGAGCAGTTCTTC
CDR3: CASREGGPYNEQFF

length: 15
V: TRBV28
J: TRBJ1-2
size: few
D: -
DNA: TGTGCCAGCAGTTTAGGAGGGGATAATATCTATGGCTACACCTTC
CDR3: CASSLGGDNIYGYTF

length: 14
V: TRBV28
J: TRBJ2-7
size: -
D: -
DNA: TGTGCCAGCAGCAGGGACAACGGAGCCTACGAGCAGTACTTC
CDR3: CASSRDNGAYEQYF

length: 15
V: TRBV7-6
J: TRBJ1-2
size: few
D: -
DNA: TGTGCCAGCAGCTTCGGCACGGGCACTGCCGATGGCTACACCTTC
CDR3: CASSFGTGTADGYTF

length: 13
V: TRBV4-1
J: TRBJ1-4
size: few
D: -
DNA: TGCGCCAGCAGCTATTCACCTAATGAAAAACTGTTTTTT
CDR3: CASSYSPNEKLFF

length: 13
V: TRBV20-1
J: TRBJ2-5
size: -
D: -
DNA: TGCAGTGCTAGGCCGACAGGCCAAGAGACCCAGTACTTC
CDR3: CSARPTGQETQYF

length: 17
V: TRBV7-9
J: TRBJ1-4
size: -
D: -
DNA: TGTGCCAGCAGCTTAGGTAACAGTCACACTCTAAATGAAAAACTGTTTTTT
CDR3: CASSLGNSHTLNEKLFF

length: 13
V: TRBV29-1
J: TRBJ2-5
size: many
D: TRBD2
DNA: TGCAGCGTCGCCAAGGGAGGGTTGGAGACCCAGTACTTC
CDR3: CSVAKGGLETQYF

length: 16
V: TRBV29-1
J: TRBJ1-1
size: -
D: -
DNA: TGCAGCGTTGAGCGGTGGGCCGAGTCTCGGGGGACTGAAGCTTTCTTT
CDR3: CSVERWAESRGTEAFF

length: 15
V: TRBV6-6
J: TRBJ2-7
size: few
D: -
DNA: TGTGCCAGCAGAAAGACGACAGGAGACCTCTACGAGCAGTACTTC
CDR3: CASRKTTGDLYEQYF

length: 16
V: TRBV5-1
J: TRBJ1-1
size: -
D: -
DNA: TGCGCCAGCAGCCAATTGACAGGAGCGATGAACACTGAAGCTTTCTTT
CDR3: CASSQLTGAMNTEAFF

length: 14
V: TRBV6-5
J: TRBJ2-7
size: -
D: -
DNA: TGTACCAGCAGTTACGGTGCGGATACCTACGAGCAGTACTTC
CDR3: CTSSYGADTYEQYF

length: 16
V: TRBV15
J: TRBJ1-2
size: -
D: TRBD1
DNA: TGTGCCACCAGCACCCGGACAGGGGCGAGATCGGATGGCTACACCTTC
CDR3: CATSTRTGARSDGYTF

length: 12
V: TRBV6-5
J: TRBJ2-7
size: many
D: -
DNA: TGTGCCAGCAGCTATTCAGGGGACGAGCAGTACTTC
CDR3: CASSYSGDEQYF

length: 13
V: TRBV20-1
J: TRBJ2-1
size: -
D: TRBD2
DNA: TGCAGTGCTAGGCGGGGGTTCTACAATGAGCAGTTCTTC
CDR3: CSARRGFYNEQFF

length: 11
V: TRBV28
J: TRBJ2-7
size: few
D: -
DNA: TGTGCCAGCAGTTTACAGTGGCGTAGGTACTTC
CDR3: CASSLQWRRYF

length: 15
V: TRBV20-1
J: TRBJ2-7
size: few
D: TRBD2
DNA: TGCAGTGCCAATCCAACTAGCGGGGTTCTCTACGAGCAGTACTTC
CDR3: CSANPTSGVLYEQYF

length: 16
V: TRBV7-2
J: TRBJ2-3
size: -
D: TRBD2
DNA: TGTGCCAGCAGCTTAAGGGGCGGGGGAGGGGAAGATACGCAGTATTTT
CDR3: CASSLRGGGGEDTQYF

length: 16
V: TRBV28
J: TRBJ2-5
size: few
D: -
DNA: TGTGCCAGCAGTAATTGGGGGATATCCCCCCAAGAGACCCAGTACTTC
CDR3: CASSNWGISPQETQYF

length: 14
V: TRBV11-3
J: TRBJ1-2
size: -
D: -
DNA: TGTGCCAGCACCGACCGGGGCAGGGGTGGTGGCTACACCTTC
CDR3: CASTDRGRGGGYTF

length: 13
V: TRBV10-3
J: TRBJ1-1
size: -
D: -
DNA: TGTGCCATCAGTGAGTCCAGGGCAGGTCAAGCTTTCTTT
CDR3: CAISESRAGQAFF

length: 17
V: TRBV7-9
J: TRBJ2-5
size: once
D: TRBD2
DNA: TGTGCCAGCAGCTCCTATCGGGGGGGCCGGGAATCAGAGACCCAGTACTTC
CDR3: CASSSYRGGRESETQYF

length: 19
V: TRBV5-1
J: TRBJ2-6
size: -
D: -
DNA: TGCGCCAGCAGCTTGGAAGTTTGGGACACCTACTCTGGGGCCAACGTCCTGACTTTC
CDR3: CASSLEVWDTYSGANVLTF

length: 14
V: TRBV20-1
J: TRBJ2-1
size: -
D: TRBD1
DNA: TGCAGTGCTGTTAGACAGGGGGCGTGGAATGAGCAGTTCTTC
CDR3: CSAVRQGAWNEQFF

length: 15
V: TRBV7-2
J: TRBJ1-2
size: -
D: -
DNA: TGTGCCAGCAGCCCCCGGGAGGGCAAGACGGACGGCTACACCTTC
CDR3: CASSPREGKTDGYTF

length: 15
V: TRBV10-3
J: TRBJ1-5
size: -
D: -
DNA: TGTGCCATCAGTGATGGCCTTAGGAGCAATCAGCCCCAGCATTTT
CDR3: CAISDGLRSNQPQHF

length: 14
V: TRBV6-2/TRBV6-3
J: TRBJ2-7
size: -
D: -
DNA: TGTACCAGCAGTTTCACAGGGTGGGCCTACGAGCAGTACTTC
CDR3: CTSSFTGWAYEQYF

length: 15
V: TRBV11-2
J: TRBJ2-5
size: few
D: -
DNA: TGTGCCAGCAGCTTAATTGGGGGAGACCAAGAGACCCAGTACTTC
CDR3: CASSLIGGDQETQYF

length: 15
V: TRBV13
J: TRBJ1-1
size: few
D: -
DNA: TGTGCCAGCAGCTTAGGTTCGGGGGGCCTCACTGAAGCTTTCTTT
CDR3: CASSLGSGGLTEAFF

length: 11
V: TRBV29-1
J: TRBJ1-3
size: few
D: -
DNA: TGCAGCGTTGAATGGCGAAACACCATATATTTT
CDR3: CSVEWRNTIYF

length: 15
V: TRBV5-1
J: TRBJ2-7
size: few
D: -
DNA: TGCGCCAGCAGCCTATATCAGGGGCTCTCCTACGAGCAGTACTTC
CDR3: CASSLYQGLSYEQYF

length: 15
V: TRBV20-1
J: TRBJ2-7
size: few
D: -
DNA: TGCAGTGCTAGAGATCTGGGCCTCAAGCCCTACGAGCAGTACTTC
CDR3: CSARDLGLKPYEQYF

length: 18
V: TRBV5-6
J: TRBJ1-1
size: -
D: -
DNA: TGTGCCAGCAGCTTTTCACCGGGACGGAACTCTTTGAGCACTGAAGCTTTCTTT
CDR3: CASSFSPGRNSLSTEAFF

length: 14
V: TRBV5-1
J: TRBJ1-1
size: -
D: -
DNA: TGCGCCAGCAGCTTGTTCTCAGGGCCATCTGAAGCTTTCTTT
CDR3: CASSLFSGPSEAFF

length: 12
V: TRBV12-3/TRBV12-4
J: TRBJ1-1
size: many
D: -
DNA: TGTGCCAGCAGTTTATCAGGGGCTGAAGCTTTCTTT
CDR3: CASSLSGAEAFF

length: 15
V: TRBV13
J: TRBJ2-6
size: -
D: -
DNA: TGTGCCAGCAGCTCTCACTTCTCTGGGGCCAACGTCCTGACTTTC
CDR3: CASSSHFSGANVLTF

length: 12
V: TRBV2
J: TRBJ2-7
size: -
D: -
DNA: TGTGCCAGCAGCTTGTGGGCGGGCGAGCAGTACTTC
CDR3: CASSLWAGEQYF

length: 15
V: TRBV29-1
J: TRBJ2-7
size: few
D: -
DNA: TGCAGCGTCGCTGACGGAGGGAGACGAAACTACGAGCAGTACTTC
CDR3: CSVADGGRRNYEQYF